This T cell receptor (beta chain) came from a study of blood T cell repertoires in COVID-19. Study-wide background: PBMCs, B-cell-depleted T cells, or T cells were the source of the cDNA or gDNA that made up the material.

The authors' processing: Using reference gene primer amplification, nucleated cell counts were estimated. Libraries were prepared by immunoSEQ multiplex PCR; TCRdb keeps only in-frame clonotypes and omits some of them. The D gene and trimming were derived from the DNA, and the V and J assignments and clone size from that table. The table includes more than 70,000 clones, 80% detected once. CDR3 size: 15 residues. Germline loops: CDR1 SGHNT, CDR2 YENEEA. V was cut by 5 bases and J by 7 bases, with 20 bases left in between. The rearrangement links TRBV11-3 to TRBJ2-5; D may be TRBD1 (6 bases). The sequencing input was peripheral blood. This receptor was taken from a woman aged 70 to 79 with acute or convalescent COVID-19. The CDR3 here is CASSPDGRARGTQYF. The CDR3 nucleotides read TGTGCCAGCAGCCCCGATGGCAGGGCCAGGGGGACCCAGTACTTC.